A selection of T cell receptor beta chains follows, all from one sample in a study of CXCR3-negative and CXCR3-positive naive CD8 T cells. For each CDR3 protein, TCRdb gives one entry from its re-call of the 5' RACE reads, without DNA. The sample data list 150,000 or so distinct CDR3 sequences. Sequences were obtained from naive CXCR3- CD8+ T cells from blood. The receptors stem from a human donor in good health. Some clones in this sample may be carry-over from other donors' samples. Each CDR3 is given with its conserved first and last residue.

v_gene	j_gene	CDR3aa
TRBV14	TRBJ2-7	CASQSTQQGYEQYF
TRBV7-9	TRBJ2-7	CASSLAPPRDGTYEQYF
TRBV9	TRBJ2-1	CASSVGGAVSEQFF
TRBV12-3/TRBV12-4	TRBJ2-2	CARRGDRENTGELFF
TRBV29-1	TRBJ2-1	CTVGTPLFEQFF
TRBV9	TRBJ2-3	CASSVGSTDTQYF
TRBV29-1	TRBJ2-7	CSVEKDYEQYF
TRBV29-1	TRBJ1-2	CSVEWGGRGYTF
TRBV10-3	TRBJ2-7	CAISERSGTSGPLVSYEQYF
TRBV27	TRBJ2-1	CASSPGDEQFF
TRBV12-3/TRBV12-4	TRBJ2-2	CASSLDRGLGGELFF
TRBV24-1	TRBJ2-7	CATSDSTYEQYF
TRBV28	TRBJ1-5	CASSPPQEGNQPQHF
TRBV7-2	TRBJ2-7	CASGGPGRQGVWYEQYF
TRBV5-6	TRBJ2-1	CASSFSGREFF
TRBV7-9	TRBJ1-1	CASSGPNTEAFF
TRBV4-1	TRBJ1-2	CASSQEEGAHNYGYTF
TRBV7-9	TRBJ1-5	CASSLWGNNQPQHF
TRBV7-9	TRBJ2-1	CASSLVAKGNEQFF
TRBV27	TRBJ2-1	CASSLLAGDSNEQFF
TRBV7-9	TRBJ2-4	CASSSPEGTKNIQYF
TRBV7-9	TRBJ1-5	CASSHGDQPQHF
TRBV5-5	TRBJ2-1	CASSFSPSASRGNEQFF
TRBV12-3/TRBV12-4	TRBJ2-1	CASSLAVVDNEQFF
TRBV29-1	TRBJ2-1	CSVEFLDRGHNEQFF
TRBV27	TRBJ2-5	CASSLLGPTMETQYF
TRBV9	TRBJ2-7	CASSQASGGAGEQYF
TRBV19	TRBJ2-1	CASRTGRGQAEPNEQFF
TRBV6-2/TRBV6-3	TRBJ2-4	CASSLRSGRAYDIQYF
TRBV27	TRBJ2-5	CASSLSMDRRGETQYF
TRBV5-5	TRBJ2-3	CASSSSTRGTDTQYF
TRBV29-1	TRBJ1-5	CSVEEGGGYQPQHF
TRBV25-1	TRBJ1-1	CASSEGSSLEAFF
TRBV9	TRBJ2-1	CASSVAPLTGVDEQFF
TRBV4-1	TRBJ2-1	CASSQEEVPGLGNEQFF
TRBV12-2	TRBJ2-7	CASRFRVERDRGNYEQYF
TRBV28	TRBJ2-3	CASEGGDPGVETDTQYF
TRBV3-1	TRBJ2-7	CASSQGLGEGWTDYEQYF
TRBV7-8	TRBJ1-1	CASSQGGNTEAFF
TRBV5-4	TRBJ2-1	CASSLEESSYNEQFF
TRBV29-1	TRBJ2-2	CSVDPGKTGELFF
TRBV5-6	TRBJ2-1	CASSLGPGHWEQFF
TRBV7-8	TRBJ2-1	CASSPMMGDEQFF